This entry describes one T cell receptor (beta chain). What it recognizes is unknown. The CDR3 covers 19 residues. J was trimmed by 5 bases and V by 3 bases; bases with no gene match: 19. The germline gives CDR1 KGHSH, CDR2 LQKENI. This specimen comes from a study of cytomegalovirus exposure and HLA in healthy donors. Study-wide points: CMV serostatus was the only immune exposure information that was available.

Use of 60 Vbeta and 13 Jbeta primers characterized the PCR. Measured with immunoSEQ multiplex PCR; TCRdb has only the in-frame clones, and not every one. The data hold about 220,000 clones, with about 75% observed a single time. Sequenced input: PBMCs. The rearrangement uses TRBV18 and TRBJ1-1, with 9 nucleotides matching TRBD1. The sequence came from a woman aged 25 to 45 in good health and CMV-seronegative. The CDR3 DNA reads as TGTGCCAGCTCACCTTTAGTCCCGGGACAGGGAGGTTCGGAGACTGAAGCTTTCTTT. Translation: CASSPLVPGQGGSETEAFF.